These T cell receptor beta chains were read from a single sample in a study of T cells after yellow fever vaccination. MiXCR was run by TCRdb on the 5' RACE reads, yielding one entry per CDR3 protein. The sample lists fewer than 500,000 distinct CDR3 sequences, 18% occurring once. The sample in question was PBMCs, obtained before the yellow fever booster vaccination. The receptors were gathered from a man between 18 and 29 years old who received the YFV17D yellow fever vaccine. Each CDR3 is given with its conserved first and last residue. D genes are given only for firm matches. Size is omitted from some rows. Given values are once, few, many or a class for expanded clones.

TRBD1	14	TRBV5-6	few	TRBJ2-7	CASSKGQPTYEQYF	TGTGCCAGCAGCAAGGGACAGCCCACCTACGAGCAGTACTTC
TRBD1	15	TRBV7-2	NA	TRBJ2-1	CASTRGDSTYNEQFF	TGTGCCAGCACCCGTGGGGACAGTACCTACAATGAGCAGTTCTTC
NA	16	TRBV12-5	few	TRBJ1-2	CASGFVTGRLHYGYTF	TGTGCTAGTGGTTTCGTAACAGGGAGACTGCATTATGGCTACACCTTC
TRBD2	12	TRBV12-3/TRBV12-4	NA	TRBJ2-4	CASSFSGFIQYF	TGTGCCAGCAGTTTTAGCGGGTTCATTCAGTACTTC
TRBD2	17	TRBV20-1	NA	TRBJ2-1	CSAHPGSGGASYNEQFF	TGCAGTGCTCATCCCGGGAGCGGGGGGGCCTCCTACAATGAGCAGTTCTTC
NA	15	TRBV5-1	few	TRBJ2-2	CASSFQGPVTGELFF	TGCGCCAGCAGCTTCCAGGGGCCGGTAACCGGGGAGCTGTTTTTT
NA	12	TRBV7-9	NA	TRBJ1-2	CASSLGDSLNSF	TGTGCCAGCAGCCTAGGAGACAGCCTCAACAGCTTC
NA	14	TRBV7-2	few	TRBJ2-3	CASSASLSTDTQYF	TGTGCCAGCAGCGCCAGCCTTAGCACAGATACGCAGTATTTT
TRBD1	13	TRBV6-6	NA	TRBJ1-2	CASQQGFDYGYTF	TGTGCCAGCCAACAGGGGTTTGACTATGGCTACACCTTC
TRBD2	14	TRBV24-1	NA	TRBJ2-3	CATSRLADTDTQYF	TGTGCCACCTCAAGACTAGCGGACACAGATACGCAGTATTTT
NA	11	TRBV5-6	few	TRBJ1-1	CASSREAEAFF	TGTGCCAGCAGCCGGGAGGCTGAAGCTTTCTTT
NA	16	TRBV7-3	once	TRBJ2-2	CASSLEAGISAGELFF	TGTGCCAGCAGCTTAGAAGCTGGAATTTCGGCCGGGGAGCTGTTTTTT
TRBD1	17	TRBV24-1	NA	TRBJ2-5	CATSERVTGTGQETQYF	TGTGCCACCAGTGAACGTGTGACAGGGACGGGACAAGAGACCCAGTACTTC
TRBD2	17	TRBV7-8	NA	TRBJ2-1	CASSFRTSGGPNNEQFF	TGTGCCAGCAGCTTTAGGACTAGCGGGGGGCCAAACAATGAGCAGTTCTTC
NA	13	TRBV10-1	few	TRBJ2-2	CASSGQFTGELFF	TGCGCCAGCAGTGGTCAGTTCACCGGGGAGCTGTTTTTT
NA	13	TRBV7-3	NA	TRBJ2-3	CASSSPTDRTQYF	TGTGCCAGCAGCTCCCCGACGGACCGCACGCAGTATTTT
NA	16	TRBV5-1	NA	TRBJ1-1	CASSQGRGGLNTEAFF	TGCGCCAGCAGCCAAGGACGGGGAGGATTGAACACTGAAGCTTTCTTT
NA	14	TRBV20-1	few	TRBJ2-5	CSATQRVGQETQYF	TGCAGTGCTACCCAGCGGGTCGGCCAAGAGACCCAGTACTTC
TRBD2	16	TRBV5-1	NA	TRBJ2-5	CASSLGASGGKETQYF	TGCGCCAGCAGCTTGGGCGCTAGCGGGGGCAAAGAGACCCAGTACTTC
TRBD2	14	TRBV6-2/TRBV6-3	once	TRBJ2-7	CASTRLAGTYEQYF	TGTGCCAGCACTCGACTAGCGGGGACCTACGAGCAGTACTTC
TRBD1	16	TRBV7-3	few	TRBJ2-1	CASSAGQVLPGNEQFF	TGTGCCAGCAGCGCGGGACAGGTTCTCCCCGGGAATGAGCAGTTCTTC
TRBD2	15	TRBV2	few	TRBJ2-3	CASSARAGESDTQYF	TGTGCCAGCAGTGCGCGGGCGGGGGAGTCAGATACGCAGTATTTT
NA	17	TRBV7-3	NA	TRBJ2-3	CASSPIPGALFTDTQYF	TGTGCCAGCAGCCCCATCCCAGGGGCTCTATTCACAGATACGCAGTATTTT
NA	15	TRBV5-1	few	TRBJ1-4	CASSLERTVNEKLFF	TGCGCCAGCAGCTTGGAGCGGACGGTGAATGAAAAACTGTTTTTT
NA	15	TRBV7-2	NA	TRBJ2-1	CASSLTRQGYNEQFF	TGTGCCAGCAGCTTGACCCGGCAGGGCTACAATGAGCAGTTCTTC
TRBD2	16	TRBV27	NA	TRBJ2-1	CASSTVLAGDYNEQFF	TGTGCCAGCAGTACAGTCCTAGCGGGGGACTACAATGAGCAGTTCTTC
NA	14	TRBV6-5	few	TRBJ1-1	CASRFPGGRTEAFF	TGTGCCAGCAGATTCCCCGGGGGGCGCACTGAAGCTTTCTTT
NA	13	TRBV13	many	TRBJ1-1	CASSLWGGTEAFF	TGTGCCAGCAGCTTATGGGGGGGTACTGAAGCTTTCTTT
TRBD1	16	TRBV7-3	few	TRBJ2-2	CASSLTGTGGTGELFF	TGTGCCAGCAGTCTTACCGGGACAGGCGGTACCGGGGAGCTGTTTTTT
TRBD1	15	TRBV4-1	NA	TRBJ2-3	CASSRTGFSQDTQYF	TGCGCCAGCAGTAGGACAGGGTTCTCCCAAGATACGCAGTATTTT
NA	13	TRBV12-3/TRBV12-4	few	TRBJ2-2	CASSGRATGELFF	TGTGCCAGCTCGGGCAGGGCCACCGGGGAGCTGTTTTTT
NA	17	TRBV4-3	NA	TRBJ2-3	CASSQEADPTSTDTQYF	TGCGCCAGCAGCCAAGAGGCCGACCCAACTAGCACAGATACGCAGTATTTT
NA	13	TRBV7-2	NA	TRBJ1-4	CASSESLGEKLFF	TGTGCCAGCAGCGAGAGTCTGGGGGAAAAACTGTTTTTT
TRBD2	15	TRBV20-1	NA	TRBJ2-1	CSAKGSGSSYNEQFF	TGCAGTGCTAAGGGTAGCGGGAGCTCCTACAATGAGCAGTTCTTC
NA	13	TRBV19	NA	TRBJ1-1	CASSTEGNTEAFF	TGTGCCAGTAGCACCGAAGGGAACACTGAAGCTTTCTTT
NA	15	TRBV5-1	NA	TRBJ2-1	CASSLESSSYNEQFF	TGCGCCAGCAGCTTGGAGTCTAGCTCCTACAATGAGCAGTTCTTC
NA	15	TRBV4-1	many	TRBJ2-3	CASSQVSEGTDTQYF	TGCGCCAGCAGCCAAGTTAGCGAGGGCACAGATACGCAGTATTTT
TRBD1	12	TRBV20-1	few	TRBJ1-5	CSAGRTGQPQHF	TGCAGTGCTGGCCGGACAGGCCAGCCCCAGCATTTT
NA	15	TRBV29-1	few	TRBJ2-7	CSVDGTGQEPYEQYF	TGCAGCGTTGACGGGACTGGACAGGAGCCCTACGAGCAGTACTTC
NA	16	TRBV27	few	TRBJ1-2	CASSLSPSPVNYGYTF	TGTGCCAGCAGTTTATCCCCCTCACCGGTAAACTATGGCTACACCTTC
NA	11	TRBV27	few	TRBJ2-2	CASKGTGELFF	TGTGCCAGCAAGGGGACCGGGGAGCTGTTTTTT
NA	15	TRBV5-1	few	TRBJ1-1	CASSLFGVRETEAFF	TGCGCCAGCAGCTTGTTTGGGGTTAGGGAGACTGAAGCTTTCTTT